This TCR beta chain was recovered during a study of blood T cell repertoires in COVID-19. The assay was immunoSEQ multiplex PCR, and TCRdb's table has in-frame clones only and misses some. The table shows about 130,000 clones, with 90% occurring only once. The CDR3 covers 14 residues. The junction had 6 bases not matched to a gene; V was cut back by 4 bases and J by 6 bases. Germline values: CDR1 SGHRS, CDR2 YFSETQ. This clone turned up a few times. The chain uses TRBV5-1 and TRBJ2-3; 9 nucleotides agree with TRBD1. Source material: peripheral blood. This TCR was sampled from a man in his fifties or sixties with COVID-19, enrolled during active disease. CDR3 sequence: CASSQGQGGDTQYF. In DNA form, the CDR3 reads TGCGCCAGCAGCCAGGGACAGGGTGGGGATACGCAGTATTTT.